These T cell receptor beta chains were read from a single sample in a study of T-cell reconstitution after alpha-beta-depleted transplantation in children. TCRdb reprocessed the PCR reads with MiXCR, giving one entry per CDR3 protein. The profile shows some 200,000 distinct CDR3 sequences, roughly 7.5% of them singletons. The sample here was PBMCs from the stem cell graft donor, taken from the stem cell graft. The receptors stem from a human donor who donated a stem cell graft to a child with Wiskott-Aldrich syndrome. The CDR3 runs from the conserved cysteine through the conserved F or W. The D gene is left open where the match is weak. Expanded clones are given a class, and other clones once, few, many or no size at all.

many,TRBJ2-2,TRBD1,TRBV4-3,CASSHRQGPNTGELFF,TGCGCCAGCAGCCACCGACAGGGACCGAACACCGGGGAGCTGTTTTTT
many,TRBJ1-4,NA,TRBV25-1,CASSKTGIEKLFF,TGTGCCAGCAGTAAAACAGGGATAGAAAAACTGTTTTTT
many,TRBJ1-1,TRBD1,TRBV5-1,CASSLAGQGARAEAFF,TGCGCCAGCAGCTTGGCCGGACAGGGGGCGCGTGCTGAAGCTTTCTTT
few,TRBJ2-1,TRBD2,TRBV11-2,CASSLRSPSGTTGNEQFF,TGTGCCAGCAGCTTAAGATCGCCTAGCGGGACCACAGGGAATGAGCAGTTCTTC
many,TRBJ1-2,TRBD1,TRBV6-5,CASSYGQANYGYTF,TGTGCCAGCAGTTACGGACAGGCCAACTATGGCTACACCTTC
many,TRBJ2-1,NA,TRBV6-1,CASRLRTAGSYNEQFF,TGTGCCAGCAGACTTAGGACAGCAGGCTCCTACAATGAGCAGTTCTTC
few,TRBJ2-2,NA,TRBV7-2,CASSLNPQGLAGELFF,TGTGCCAGCAGCTTAAACCCGCAGGGGTTAGCCGGGGAGCTGTTTTTT
many,TRBJ2-1,TRBD1,TRBV29-1,CSAGTGYNEQFF,TGCAGCGCCGGGACAGGGTACAATGAGCAGTTCTTC
few,TRBJ2-2,NA,TRBV7-8,CASSLVIFAGELFF,TGTGCCAGCAGCTTAGTAATATTCGCCGGGGAGCTGTTTTTT
many,TRBJ2-7,NA,TRBV29-1,CSVEGVSRASSYEQYF,TGCAGCGTTGAAGGGGTGTCTCGCGCTAGTTCCTACGAGCAGTACTTC
few,TRBJ1-4,NA,TRBV7-8,CASRTDTGSEKLFF,TGTGCCAGCAGGACTGACACAGGGAGTGAAAAACTGTTTTTT
NA,TRBJ2-1,TRBD2,TRBV5-1,CASSPGGRSNEQFF,TGCGCCAGCAGTCCGGGAGGGAGGTCGAATGAGCAGTTCTTC
many,TRBJ2-7,NA,TRBV15,CATSREALESYEQYF,TGTGCCACCAGCAGAGAGGCTCTAGAATCCTACGAGCAGTACTTC
many,TRBJ2-1,TRBD2,TRBV7-9,CASSLGLGERDEQFF,TGTGCCAGCAGTCTAGGACTAGGGGAGAGGGATGAGCAGTTCTTC
many,TRBJ1-6,TRBD1,TRBV10-3,CATQGQGKNNSPLHF,TGTGCCACCCAAGGACAGGGGAAAAATAATTCACCCCTCCACTTT
many,TRBJ2-5,NA,TRBV7-6,CASSLVQETQYF,TGTGCCAGCAGCTTAGTTCAAGAGACCCAGTACTTC
many,TRBJ2-3,TRBD2,TRBV15,CATSRSQGGGGTDTQYF,TGTGCCACCAGCAGATCCCAGGGCGGGGGAGGTACAGATACGCAGTATTTT
many,TRBJ1-1,NA,TRBV4-1,CASSQDRRNTEAFF,TGCGCCAGCAGCCAAGATAGGAGGAACACTGAAGCTTTCTTT
few,TRBJ2-7,NA,TRBV18,CASSPTDGSYEQYF,TGTGCCAGCTCACCGACGGACGGATCCTACGAGCAGTACTTC
many,TRBJ2-1,NA,TRBV5-6,CASSLRTGHDYNEQFF,TGTGCCAGCAGCTTGAGGACGGGGCACGACTACAATGAGCAGTTCTTC
few,TRBJ1-2,NA,TRBV18,CASSPSGDGYTF,TGTGCCAGCTCACCGAGCGGGGATGGCTACACCTTC
few,TRBJ1-6,NA,TRBV7-9,CASSSPALIYNSPLHF,TGTGCCAGCAGCTCACCCGCCCTGATCTATAATTCACCCCTCCACTTT
many,TRBJ1-2,NA,TRBV24-1,CATSAGPTANYGYTF,TGTGCCACCAGTGCCGGGCCAACAGCTAACTATGGCTACACCTTC
many,TRBJ2-7,NA,TRBV10-2,CASSAWAPDSYEQYF,TGCGCCAGCAGTGCATGGGCACCGGACTCCTACGAGCAGTACTTC
many,TRBJ1-2,NA,TRBV6-1,CASSEVLDIYGYTF,TGTGCCAGCAGTGAAGTTTTAGATATCTATGGCTACACCTTC
many,TRBJ2-5,NA,TRBV20-1,CSASPLVLETQYF,TGCAGTGCTAGCCCTCTAGTGCTGGAGACCCAGTACTTC
many,TRBJ2-6,NA,TRBV5-6,CASSLNGANVLTF,TGTGCCAGCAGCTTAAATGGGGCCAACGTCCTGACTTTC
many,TRBJ2-2,NA,TRBV6-6,CASAPGLVGELFF,TGTGCCAGCGCCCCGGGTCTCGTTGGGGAGCTGTTTTTT
NA,TRBJ2-7,TRBD1,TRBV7-2,CASTPGQLLSEQYF,TGTGCCAGCACCCCGGGACAGTTACTTTCCGAGCAGTACTTC
many,TRBJ2-1,NA,TRBV24-1,CATSAHGEQFF,TGTGCCACCAGTGCCCACGGCGAGCAGTTCTTC
many,TRBJ1-6,NA,TRBV20-1,CSARDRTNSPLHF,TGCAGTGCTAGAGACCGGACCAATTCACCCCTCCACTTT
many,TRBJ1-6,NA,TRBV10-1,CASSENTGPLHF,TGCGCCAGCAGTGAGAACACAGGACCCCTCCACTTT
NA,TRBJ1-5,NA,TRBV4-1,CASSQDRSGVNNQPQHF,TGCGCCAGCAGCCAAGATAGATCAGGGGTAAACAATCAGCCCCAGCATTTT
many,TRBJ1-4,TRBD1,TRBV15,CATSSSTGVGEKLFF,TGTGCCACCAGCAGTAGTACAGGGGTGGGTGAAAAACTGTTTTTT
few,TRBJ1-5,NA,TRBV20-1,CSAQPGRNQPQHF,TGCAGTGCTCAACCGGGCCGTAATCAGCCCCAGCATTTT
many,TRBJ2-7,NA,TRBV18,CASSPGSSSYEQYF,TGTGCCAGCTCACCGGGCAGTAGCTCCTACGAGCAGTACTTC
few,TRBJ2-7,TRBD1,TRBV5-1,CASSLTGGGYEQYF,TGCGCCAGCAGCCTGACAGGGGGAGGGTACGAGCAGTACTTC
many,TRBJ2-3,TRBD2,TRBV4-3,CASSQDGRAGTDTQYF,TGCGCCAGCAGCCAAGACGGGAGGGCTGGCACAGATACGCAGTATTTT
many,TRBJ2-2,NA,TRBV4-2,CASSPGARDLWELFF,TGTGCCAGCAGCCCCGGGGCCAGGGATCTTTGGGAGCTGTTTTTT
many,TRBJ2-3,NA,TRBV12-3/TRBV12-4,CASRSNSIVDTQYF,TGTGCCAGCAGAAGTAACAGTATAGTAGATACGCAGTATTTT
many,TRBJ2-7,TRBD2,TRBV27,CASSFSGGPYEQYF,TGTGCCAGCAGTTTTAGCGGGGGGCCATACGAGCAGTACTTC
NA,TRBJ2-2,NA,TRBV10-2,CASRGNTGELFF,TGCGCCAGCAGGGGGAACACCGGGGAGCTGTTTTTT
NA,TRBJ2-1,TRBD2,TRBV30,CAWRASGSNEQFF,TGTGCCTGGAGGGCTAGCGGGAGTAATGAGCAGTTCTTC
NA,TRBJ2-4,TRBD2,TRBV19,CASSIRESSGSQNIQYF,TGTGCCAGTAGTATTAGGGAGTCTAGCGGGAGTCAAAACATTCAGTACTTC
many,TRBJ2-3,NA,TRBV29-1,CSVEGQVTDTQYF,TGCAGCGTTGAAGGACAGGTGACAGATACGCAGTATTTT
NA,TRBJ2-1,NA,TRBV5-6,CASSSTSHEQFF,TGTGCCAGCAGCTCGACTAGTCATGAGCAGTTCTTC
many,TRBJ1-2,TRBD1,TRBV6-2/TRBV6-3,CASSYFPDRDYGYTF,TGTGCCAGCAGTTACTTCCCAGACAGGGACTATGGCTACACCTTC
many,TRBJ2-4,TRBD1,TRBV12-3/TRBV12-4,CASSWTGSGVAKNIQYF,TGTGCCAGCAGCTGGACAGGGTCGGGGGTAGCCAAAAACATTCAGTACTTC
NA,TRBJ1-2,NA,TRBV18,CASSPPQGFTGYTF,TGTGCCAGCTCACCACCGCAAGGCTTTACTGGCTACACCTTC
many,TRBJ2-1,TRBD2,TRBV20-1,CSARRERDSSYNEQFF,TGCAGTGCTAGGCGGGAGAGAGACAGCTCCTACAATGAGCAGTTCTTC